These T cell receptor beta chains were read from a single sample in a study of blood T cell repertoires in COVID-19. Profiling relied on immunoSEQ multiplex PCR, and the TCRdb table lists in-frame clones only, not all of them. The sample lists around 100,000 clones; approximately 92% were seen once. Sequencing input: peripheral blood. The source is a woman older than 75 with acute or convalescent COVID-19. Each CDR3 is given with its conserved first and last residue. A D gene is named only where the DNA matches it firmly. Expanded clones get a size class; other rows say once, few or many, or leave the size out.

V,J,size,D,CDR3,DNA
TRBV28,TRBJ1-2,once,-,CASSSLDYGYTF,TGTGCCAGCAGTTCCCTAGACTATGGCTACACCTTC
TRBV13,TRBJ2-7,-,-,CASSLRPGQTYEQYF,TGTGCCAGCAGCTTAAGACCGGGACAAACCTACGAGCAGTACTTC
TRBV7-9,TRBJ2-7,once,-,CASSLEGRGDEQYF,TGTGCCAGCAGCTTAGAAGGCAGGGGGGACGAGCAGTACTTC
TRBV6-5,TRBJ1-5,-,TRBD1,CASRPQGAGQPQHF,TGTGCCAGCAGACCCCAGGGGGCAGGGCAGCCCCAGCATTTT
TRBV6-5,TRBJ2-7,few,-,CASSYSLGAAYEQYF,TGTGCCAGCAGTTACTCGCTGGGAGCGGCCTACGAGCAGTACTTC
TRBV19,TRBJ2-2,few,-,CASYRGGTGELFF,TGTGCCAGTTACAGGGGGGGGACCGGGGAGCTGTTTTTT
TRBV29-1,TRBJ2-5,-,-,CSAQEVGETQYF,TGCAGCGCTCAGGAGGTCGGAGAGACCCAGTACTTC
TRBV4-1,TRBJ2-7,-,TRBD1,CASSQVIRDRERYEQYF,TGCGCCAGCAGCCAAGTTATCCGGGACAGGGAACGATACGAGCAGTACTTC
TRBV30,TRBJ1-5,-,TRBD1,CAWGTGSNQPQHF,TGTGCCTGGGGGACAGGAAGCAATCAGCCCCAGCATTTT
TRBV3-1/TRBV3-2,TRBJ2-7,-,-,CASSQVSSNSYEQYF,TGTGCCAGCAGCCAAGTGTCCAGTAACTCCTACGAGCAGTACTTC
TRBV7-6,TRBJ2-7,-,-,CASSPYGQSTYEQYF,TGTGCCAGCAGCCCATATGGGCAGTCTACTTACGAGCAGTACTTC
TRBV18,TRBJ2-5,-,TRBD2,CASSPRGGARETQYF,TGTGCCAGCTCCCCTCGCGGGGGGGCCCGGGAGACCCAGTACTTC
TRBV10-3,TRBJ1-3,few,TRBD1,CAISEDRAGNTIYF,TGTGCCATCAGTGAGGACAGGGCTGGAAACACCATATATTTT
TRBV2,TRBJ2-5,once,TRBD2,CASSAPGEGRQETQYF,TGTGCCAGCAGTGCCCCGGGGGAGGGTCGGCAAGAGACCCAGTACTTC
TRBV6-5,TRBJ1-5,-,-,CASSPPGGVQPQHF,TGTGCCAGCAGTCCACCCGGGGGGGTTCAGCCCCAGCATTTT
TRBV6-5,TRBJ2-7,-,-,CASSYSLGQVEQYF,TGTGCCAGCAGTTATTCACTGGGTCAGGTGGAGCAGTACTTC
TRBV2,TRBJ2-2,-,-,CASSESRLAFTGELFF,TGTGCCAGCAGTGAATCGAGGCTAGCTTTCACCGGGGAGCTGTTTTTT
TRBV6-1,TRBJ1-6,few,-,CASSEAPKSSYNSPLHF,TGTGCCAGCAGTGAAGCCCCCAAGAGCTCCTATAATTCACCCCTCCACTTT
TRBV5-4,TRBJ1-2,-,TRBD1,CASSRGQGEGYTF,TGTGCCAGCAGCCGAGGACAGGGTGAGGGCTACACCTTC
TRBV5-1,TRBJ2-5,-,-,CASSFNQETQYF,TGCGCCAGCAGTTTCAATCAAGAGACCCAGTACTTC
TRBV30,TRBJ2-7,-,-,CAWGRVSYEQYF,TGTGCCTGGGGACGGGTTTCCTACGAGCAGTACTTC
TRBV9,TRBJ1-2,-,TRBD1,CASSAGQGAYGYTF,TGTGCCAGCAGCGCGGGACAGGGGGCCTATGGCTACACCTTC
TRBV6-5,TRBJ2-7,-,-,CASSYSTSYEQYF,TGTGCCAGCAGTTACTCGACTAGCTACGAGCAGTACTTC
TRBV7-2,TRBJ2-1,-,-,CASSLGQVNEQFF,TGTGCCAGCAGCTTAGGACAGGTTAATGAGCAGTTCTTC
TRBV5-1,TRBJ1-6,-,-,CASSSERGDNSPLHF,TGCGCCAGCAGCTCGGAACGGGGTGATAATTCACCCCTCCACTTT
TRBV6-5,TRBJ1-4,-,-,CASSILDRTNEKLFF,TGTGCCAGCAGCATACTGGACAGAACTAATGAAAAACTGTTTTTT
TRBV7-2,TRBJ2-3,-,-,CASSLTVDTDTQYF,TGTGCCAGCAGCCTCACAGTAGACACAGATACGCAGTATTTT
TRBV28,TRBJ1-2,-,TRBD1,CASSLWMTGGDGYTF,TGTGCCAGCAGTTTATGGATGACAGGGGGCGACGGCTACACCTTC
TRBV18,TRBJ1-2,-,TRBD1,CASSPGTDNYGYTF,TGTGCCAGCTCACCCGGGACAGACAACTATGGCTACACCTTC
TRBV27,TRBJ1-2,once,-,CASSMAGFEGYTF,TGTGCCAGCAGTATGGCGGGGTTCGAGGGCTACACCTTC
TRBV5-6,TRBJ2-2,-,-,CASSLGVASGELFF,TGTGCCAGCAGCTTGGGGGTAGCCTCCGGGGAGCTGTTTTTT
TRBV21-1,TRBJ2-1,-,-,CASSKTRGTGADSSYNEQFF,TGTGCCAGCAGCAAAACCAGGGGCACAGGGGCTGACAGCTCCTACAATGAGCAGTTCTTC
TRBV12-2,TRBJ1-1,-,-,CASRYLFPTDEAFF,TGTGCAAGTCGCTACCTCTTTCCCACAGACGAAGCTTTCTTT
TRBV28,TRBJ2-2,-,TRBD1,CASSRDRATNTGELFF,TGTGCCAGCAGTCGGGACAGGGCCACGAACACCGGGGAGCTGTTTTTT
TRBV21-1,TRBJ1-2,-,-,CASSPQNIVTGWLYGYTF,TGTGCCAGCAGCCCCCAGAATATTGTAACAGGGTGGCTGTATGGCTACACCTTC
TRBV7-2,TRBJ1-3,-,-,CASSLAGSGTGNTIYF,TGTGCCAGCAGCTTAGCGGGTTCGGGGACTGGAAACACCATATATTTT
TRBV7-6,TRBJ2-1,-,-,CASSPHRVGSYNEQFF,TGTGCCAGCAGCCCGCACAGGGTTGGCTCCTACAATGAGCAGTTCTTC
TRBV19,TRBJ1-3,-,-,CASSRGRASGNTIYF,TGTGCCAGTAGTAGAGGGAGGGCCTCTGGAAACACCATATATTTT
TRBV10-3,TRBJ2-3,-,-,CAISGAGVGGTDTQYF,TGTGCCATCTCCGGGGCCGGCGTGGGGGGAACAGATACGCAGTATTTT
TRBV2,TRBJ2-7,-,TRBD2,CASSRTSGGYEQYF,TGTGCCAGCAGTAGGACTAGCGGGGGATACGAGCAGTACTTC
TRBV4-1,TRBJ2-7,-,TRBD1,CASSQVLTGLYEQYF,TGCGCCAGCAGCCAAGTGCTGACAGGGCTGTACGAGCAGTACTTC
TRBV28,TRBJ1-1,-,-,CASLGLTEAFF,TGTGCCAGCTTGGGGCTCACTGAAGCTTTCTTT
TRBV9,TRBJ1-2,-,TRBD1,CASGTAYGYTF,TGTGCCAGCGGGACAGCCTATGGCTACACCTTC
TRBV20-1,TRBJ2-5,-,TRBD2,CSASRLAGGPSETQYF,TGCAGTGCTAGTAGGCTAGCGGGGGGACCCTCCGAGACCCAGTACTTC
TRBV27,TRBJ2-6,-,-,CASSLDGSGANVLTF,TGTGCCAGCAGTTTAGATGGGAGCGGGGCCAACGTCCTGACTTTC
TRBV4-1,TRBJ2-5,-,-,CASSLGGADQETQYF,TGCGCCAGCAGCCTTGGGGGGGCTGACCAAGAGACCCAGTACTTC
TRBV5-5,TRBJ1-2,-,-,CASSLGQTNNYGYTF,TGTGCCAGCAGCTTAGGACAGACAAATAACTATGGCTACACCTTC
TRBV6-5,TRBJ2-7,-,-,CASSYGRGPYEQYF,TGTGCCAGCAGTTACGGCAGGGGCCCATACGAGCAGTACTTC